A selection of T cell receptor beta chains follows, all from one sample in a study of control samples from healthy donors and cancer patients. The repertoire was sequenced with immunoSEQ multiplex PCR; TCRdb's copy has only in-frame clones and lacks some. The sample records 150,000 to 200,000 clones, roughly 90% being singletons. Source material: blood. These receptors came from a man aged 30 to 39 in good health. Both conserved end residues are part of each CDR3. A D gene is named only where the DNA matches it firmly. Expanded clones get a size class; other rows say once, few or many, or leave the size out.

>TRBV7-2|TRBD1|TRBJ2-1|.
TGTGCCAGCAGCTTAAGGTCGGATGATGGACAGGGGATTGTCAATGAGCAGTTCTTC
CASSLRSDDGQGIVNEQFF
>TRBV28|.|TRBJ2-6|.
TGTGCCAGCAGTGAGATGTTTGGGGGGGCCAACGTCCTGACTTTC
CASSEMFGGANVLTF
>TRBV9|.|TRBJ2-7|.
TGTGCCAGCAGCGTCCGGGACCTCGCCTACGAGCAGTACTTC
CASSVRDLAYEQYF
>TRBV28|.|TRBJ2-2|.
TGTGCCAGCAGTTTCCTCAGCGGGGAGCTGTTTTTT
CASSFLSGELFF
>TRBV29-1|TRBD2|TRBJ2-7|.
TGCAGCGTTGAGGGACTAGCGGGGGTTCCCTACGAGCAGTACTTC
CSVEGLAGVPYEQYF
>TRBV4-1|TRBD1|TRBJ2-6|once
TGCGCCAGCAGCCAAGGGGCCCAGGGGGTTTCTGGGGCCAACGTCCTGACTTTC
CASSQGAQGVSGANVLTF
>TRBV6-5|.|TRBJ2-7|few
TGTGCCAGCAGTCTAGGGTCGGCTTACGAGCAGTACTTC
CASSLGSAYEQYF
>TRBV7-2|.|TRBJ2-7|.
TGTGCCAGCAGCTTATTTCCGGGGGCCGCATCCTCCTACGAGCAGTACTTC
CASSLFPGAASSYEQYF
>TRBV12-5|.|TRBJ2-1|.
TGTGCTAGTGGTTCCGGTGTATTGGGGGAAGTGCAGTTCTTC
CASGSGVLGEVQFF
>TRBV24-1|.|TRBJ2-1|.
TGTGCCACCAGTGGTATTCCTCCGGATGGTAAAGTAGTTAATGAGCAGTTCTTC
CATSGIPPDGKVVNEQFF
>TRBV5-1|TRBD1|TRBJ2-1|.
TGCGCCAGCAGCGTCGGACAGGGTGGCAATGAGCAGTTCTTC
CASSVGQGGNEQFF
>TRBV6-5|.|TRBJ2-2|.
TGTGCCAGCTTTCCAACAGGGCTGAACACCGGGGAGCTGTTTTTT
CASFPTGLNTGELFF
>TRBV29-1|TRBD2|TRBJ2-1|.
TGCAGCGTAGCGGGGGGATCCTACAATGAGCAGTTCTTC
CSVAGGSYNEQFF
>TRBV24-1|.|TRBJ2-2|.
TGTGCCACCAGTGACGAGTCCGGCACCGGGGAGCTGTTTTTT
CATSDESGTGELFF
>TRBV5-1|.|TRBJ1-1|.
TGCGCCAGCAGCGGTAAAACAGGGACCACTGAAGCTTTCTTT
CASSGKTGTTEAFF
>TRBV14|.|TRBJ1-2|.
TGTGCCAGCAGCCATTTCCCTGGCAGGGACGACTATGGCTACACCTTC
CASSHFPGRDDYGYTF
>TRBV27|TRBD1|TRBJ1-5|.
TGTGCCAGCAGTCCGCCAGGGGACAGGAAGCCCCAGCATTTT
CASSPPGDRKPQHF
>TRBV5-1|.|TRBJ2-7|.
TGCGCCAGCAGCTACCGGGACCGAAACTACGAGCAGTACTTC
CASSYRDRNYEQYF
>TRBV29-1|TRBD1|TRBJ1-1|few
TGCAGCGTACTCGGACAGGGAACTGAAGCTTTCTTT
CSVLGQGTEAFF
>TRBV7-2|.|TRBJ1-4|.
TGTGCCAGCAGCTTAGAGGACAGCGTAAATGAAAAACTGTTTTTT
CASSLEDSVNEKLFF
>TRBV4-2|.|TRBJ2-3|.
TGTGCCAGCAGCCAGGAAGGGGCGGGGCGTAGCACAGATACGCAGTATTTT
CASSQEGAGRSTDTQYF
>TRBV29-1|.|TRBJ2-7|.
TGCAGCGTAGATACGGGACGCTCCTACGAGCAGTACTTC
CSVDTGRSYEQYF
>TRBV25-1|TRBD1|TRBJ1-4|.
TGTGCCAGCAGTGTTTCGACAGGGCTAAATGAAAAACTGTTTTTT
CASSVSTGLNEKLFF
>TRBV4-1|.|TRBJ1-4|once
TGCGCCAGCAGCCAAACAGGGACTAATGAAAAACTGTTTTTT
CASSQTGTNEKLFF
>TRBV3-1/TRBV3-2|.|TRBJ2-3|.
TGTGCCAGCAGGCCGCCATGGTCCGATACGCAGTATTTT
CASRPPWSDTQYF
>TRBV18|TRBD2|TRBJ2-1|.
TGTGCCAGCTCACCCCGACTAGCGGAGGTATACAATGAGCAGTTCTTC
CASSPRLAEVYNEQFF
>TRBV3-1/TRBV3-2|.|TRBJ1-4|once
TGTGCCAGCAGCCAAGTACAGGGCTCTAGGGAAAAACTGTTTTTT
CASSQVQGSREKLFF
>TRBV28|.|TRBJ1-2|.
TGTGCCAGCAGTTCATTCCCCGGGACACCTTATGGCTACACCTTC
CASSSFPGTPYGYTF
>TRBV25-1|.|TRBJ1-5|few
TGTGCCAGCAGTCCAGGCCAGCCCCAGCATTTT
CASSPGQPQHF